This T cell receptor (beta chain) was sequenced for a study of glioma-infiltrating T cells. This clonotype was detected only a few times. TCR alpha and beta CDR3 regions were amplified from RNA using iRepertoire nested multiplex PCR. TCRdb recomputed calls from the multiplex PCR reads with MiXCR, one row per CDR3 protein. The sample consists of 100,000 to 150,000 distinct CDR3 sequences, 24% of them appearing once. Germline CDR1 and CDR2: SGHTA and FQGNSA. The ends were cut back, 6 bases at V and 8 bases at J, with 17 bases in the middle. This CDR3 is 14 amino acids long. This TCR was sampled from a human donor with low-grade glioma or glioblastoma, undergoing nonglioma brain surgery, or in good health (not recorded which). This chain uses TRBV7-2 with TRBJ2-1; D might be TRBD1 or TRBD2, each matching 7 bases. The sample consisted of glioma tissue, nonneoplastic brain tissue, or PBMCs (not recorded which). Here the CDR3 DNA reads TGTGCCAGCAGTCCAGGGGGGGGCGAGTATGAGCAGTTCTTC. Amino acid sequence: CASSPGGGEYEQFF.